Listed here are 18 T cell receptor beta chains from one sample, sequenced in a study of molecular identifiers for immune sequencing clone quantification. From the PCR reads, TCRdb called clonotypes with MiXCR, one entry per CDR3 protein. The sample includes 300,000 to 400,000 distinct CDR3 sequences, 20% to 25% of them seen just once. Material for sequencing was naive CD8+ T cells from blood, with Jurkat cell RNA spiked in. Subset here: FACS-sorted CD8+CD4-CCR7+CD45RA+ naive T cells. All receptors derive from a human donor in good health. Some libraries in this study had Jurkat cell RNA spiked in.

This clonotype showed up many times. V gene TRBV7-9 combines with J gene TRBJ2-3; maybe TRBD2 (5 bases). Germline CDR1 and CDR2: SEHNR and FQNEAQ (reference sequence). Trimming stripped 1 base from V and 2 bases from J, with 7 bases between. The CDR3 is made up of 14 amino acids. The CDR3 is CASSLDGDTDTQYF. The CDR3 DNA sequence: TGTGCCAGCAGCTTAGACGGGGACACAGATACGCAGTATTTT.

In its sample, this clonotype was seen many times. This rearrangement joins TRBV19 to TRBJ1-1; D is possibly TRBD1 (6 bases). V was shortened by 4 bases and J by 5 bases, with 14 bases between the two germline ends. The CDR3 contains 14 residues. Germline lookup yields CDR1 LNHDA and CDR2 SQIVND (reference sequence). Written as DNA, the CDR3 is TGTGCCAGTAGTACCTACCAAGGGGGGACTGAAGCTTTCTTT. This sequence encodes CASSTYQGGTEAFF.

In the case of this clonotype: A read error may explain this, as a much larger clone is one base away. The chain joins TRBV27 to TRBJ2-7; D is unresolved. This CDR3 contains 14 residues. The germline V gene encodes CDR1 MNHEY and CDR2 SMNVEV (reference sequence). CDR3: CAGSSLSSYYEQYF. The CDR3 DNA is TGTGCCGGCAGTTCCCTCTCTTCTTACTACGAGCAGTACTTC.

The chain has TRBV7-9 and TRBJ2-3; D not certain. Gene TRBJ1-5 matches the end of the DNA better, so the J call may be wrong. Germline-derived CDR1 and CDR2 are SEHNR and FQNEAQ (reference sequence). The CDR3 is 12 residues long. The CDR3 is CASLVPPDTQHF. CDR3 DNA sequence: TGTGCCAGCCTTGTCCCGCCAGATACGCAGCATTTT.

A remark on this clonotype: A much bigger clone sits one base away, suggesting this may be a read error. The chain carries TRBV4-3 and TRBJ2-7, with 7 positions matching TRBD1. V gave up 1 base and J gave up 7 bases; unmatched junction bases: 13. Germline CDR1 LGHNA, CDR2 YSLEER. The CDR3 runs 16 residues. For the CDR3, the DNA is TGCGCCAGCAGCCAAGGTCGGGCAGGGGGACCGTGGGAGCAGTACTTC. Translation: CASSQGRAGGPWEQYF.

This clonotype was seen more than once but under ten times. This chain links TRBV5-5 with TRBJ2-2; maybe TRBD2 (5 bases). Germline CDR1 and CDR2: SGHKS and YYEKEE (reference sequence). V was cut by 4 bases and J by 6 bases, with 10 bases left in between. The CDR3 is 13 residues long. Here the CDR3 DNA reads TGTGCCAGCAGCGTGGAACTAGCCGGGGAGCTGTTTTTT. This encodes CASSVELAGELFF.

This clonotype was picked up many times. CDR3 in amino acids: CASSFVGGTGVDTQYF. The CDR3 DNA reads as TGTGCCAGCAGTTTCGTGGGGGGGACAGGGGTAGATACGCAGTATTTT. The rearrangement uses TRBV28 and TRBJ2-3; 10 nucleotides agree with TRBD1. Germline CDR1 and CDR2: MDHEN and SYDVKM. V shed 3 bases and J 5 bases; nucleotides not matched to a gene: 8. The CDR3 extends over 16 amino acids.

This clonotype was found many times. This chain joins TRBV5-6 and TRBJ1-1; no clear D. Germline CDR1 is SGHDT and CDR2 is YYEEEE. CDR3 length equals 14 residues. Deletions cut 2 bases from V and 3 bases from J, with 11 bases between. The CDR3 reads CASSFGRTYTEAFF. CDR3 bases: TGTGCCAGCAGCTTTGGTCGGACCTACACTGAAGCTTTCTTT.

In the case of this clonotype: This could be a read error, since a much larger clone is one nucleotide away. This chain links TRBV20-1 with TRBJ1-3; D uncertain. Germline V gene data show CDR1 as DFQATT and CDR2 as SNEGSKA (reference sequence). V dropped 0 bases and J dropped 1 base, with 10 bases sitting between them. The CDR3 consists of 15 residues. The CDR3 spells CSARDTTDSGNTIYF. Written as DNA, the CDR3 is TGCAGTGCTAGAGATACGACGGATTCTGGAAACACCATATATTTT.

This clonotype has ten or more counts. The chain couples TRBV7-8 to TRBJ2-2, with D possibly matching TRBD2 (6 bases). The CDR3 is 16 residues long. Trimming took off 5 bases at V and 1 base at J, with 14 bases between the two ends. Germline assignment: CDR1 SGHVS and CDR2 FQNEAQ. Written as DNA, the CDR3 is TGTGCCAGCAGCCGGACCCCGGGGGAGAACACCGGGGAGCTGTTTTTT. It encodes CASSRTPGENTGELFF.

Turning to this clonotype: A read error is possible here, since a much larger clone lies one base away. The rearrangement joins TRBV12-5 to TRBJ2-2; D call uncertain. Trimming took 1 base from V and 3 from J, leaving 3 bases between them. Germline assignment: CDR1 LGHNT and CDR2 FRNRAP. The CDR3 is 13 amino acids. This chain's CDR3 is CASGLAHTGELFF. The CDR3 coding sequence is TGTGCTAGTGGTTTGGCCCACACCGGGGAGCTGTTTTTT.

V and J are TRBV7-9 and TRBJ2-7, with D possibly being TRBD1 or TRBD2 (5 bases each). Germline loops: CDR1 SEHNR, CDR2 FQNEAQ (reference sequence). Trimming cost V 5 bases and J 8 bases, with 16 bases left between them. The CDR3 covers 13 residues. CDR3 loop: CASSPSGLGQQYF. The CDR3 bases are TGTGCCAGCAGCCCCAGTGGGCTGGGACAGCAGTACTTC.

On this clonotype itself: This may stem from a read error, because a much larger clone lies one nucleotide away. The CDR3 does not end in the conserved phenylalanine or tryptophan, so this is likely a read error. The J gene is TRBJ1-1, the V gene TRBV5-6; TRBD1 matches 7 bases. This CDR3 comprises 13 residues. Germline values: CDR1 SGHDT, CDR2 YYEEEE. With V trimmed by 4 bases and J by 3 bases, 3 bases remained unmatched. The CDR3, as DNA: TGTGCCAGCAGCCCACAGGGGTACACTGAAGCTTTCCTT. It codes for CASSPQGYTEAFL.

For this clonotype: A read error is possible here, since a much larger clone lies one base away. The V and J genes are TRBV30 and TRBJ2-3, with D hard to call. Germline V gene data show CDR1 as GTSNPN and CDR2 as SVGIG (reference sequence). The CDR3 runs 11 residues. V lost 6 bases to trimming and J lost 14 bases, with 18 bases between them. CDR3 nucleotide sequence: TGTGCCTGTCAACTCGGTGATTCGCGGTATTTT. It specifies CACQLGDSRYF.

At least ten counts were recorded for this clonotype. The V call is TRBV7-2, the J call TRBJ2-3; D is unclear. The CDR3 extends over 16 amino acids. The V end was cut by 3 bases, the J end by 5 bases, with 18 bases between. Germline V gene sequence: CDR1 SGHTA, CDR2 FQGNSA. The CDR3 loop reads CASSFPVAGQEDTQYF. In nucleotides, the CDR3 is TGTGCCAGCAGCTTCCCTGTGGCCGGTCAGGAAGATACGCAGTATTTT.

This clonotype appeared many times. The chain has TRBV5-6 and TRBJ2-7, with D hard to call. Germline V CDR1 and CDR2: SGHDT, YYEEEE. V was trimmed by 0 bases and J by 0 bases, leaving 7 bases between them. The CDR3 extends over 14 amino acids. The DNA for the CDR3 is TGTGCCAGCAGCTTGGGACTCCTCTCCTACGAGCAGTACTTC. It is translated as CASSLGLLSYEQYF.

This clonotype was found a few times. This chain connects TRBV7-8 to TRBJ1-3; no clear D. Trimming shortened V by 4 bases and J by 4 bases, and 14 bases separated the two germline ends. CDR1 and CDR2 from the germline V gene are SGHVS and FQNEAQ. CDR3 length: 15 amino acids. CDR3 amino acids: CASSSQAATGNTIYF. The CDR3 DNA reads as TGTGCCAGCAGCTCCCAGGCGGCGACGGGAAACACCATATATTTT.

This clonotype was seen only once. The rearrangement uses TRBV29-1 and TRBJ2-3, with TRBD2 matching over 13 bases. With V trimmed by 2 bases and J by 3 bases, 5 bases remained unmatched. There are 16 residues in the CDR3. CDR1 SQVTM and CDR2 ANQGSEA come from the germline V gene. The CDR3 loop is CSVEPTSGGPTDTQYF. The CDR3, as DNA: TGCAGCGTTGAACCGACTAGCGGGGGGCCGACAGATACGCAGTATTTT.